What follows are 12 T cell receptor beta chains derived from one specimen sequenced in a study of cytomegalovirus exposure and HLA in healthy donors. The data were produced by immunoSEQ multiplex PCR, yet TCRdb's version contains in-frame clones alone and is incomplete. The top ten hold roughly 1.4% of the sample, which has 180,000 or so clones, about 83% seen once. What was sequenced was PBMCs. These receptors were obtained from a woman in her twenties or thirties in good health and CMV-seronegative.

The chain employs TRBV11-1 and TRBJ2-7; 7 positions match TRBD1. The CDR3 is made up of 16 amino acids. The V gene's germline CDR1 is SGHAT and CDR2 FQDESV (reference sequence). Trimming at V came to 5 bases and at J to 0 bases, leaving 10 bases not matched to a gene. CDR3 amino acids: CASSLRQGRSSYEQYF. In DNA, the CDR3 is TGTGCCAGCAGCCTCCGACAGGGCCGGAGCTCCTACGAGCAGTACTTC.

The CDR3 sequence: CASREVGLNNEQFF. CDR3 coding DNA: TGTGCCAGCAGGGAGGTCGGACTGAACAATGAGCAGTTCTTC. This chain joins TRBV2 and TRBJ2-1; TRBD2 might be the D (5 bases). The CDR3 is made up of 14 amino acids. Trimming stripped 6 bases from V and 5 bases from J, with 14 bases between. Germline V gene sequence: CDR1 SNHLY, CDR2 FYNNEI.

The chain combines TRBV11-2 with TRBJ2-1, with 7 bases fitting TRBD1. CDR3 length: 15 residues. V lost 10 bases and J lost 3; bases outside the gene matches: 12. Per the germline V gene, CDR1 is SGHAT and CDR2 is FQNNGV. Here the CDR3 reads CATRPGAGGYNEQFF. The CDR3 DNA reads as TGTGCCACACGACCTGGGGCAGGGGGCTACAATGAGCAGTTCTTC. Complete variable domain (other parts from reference TRBV11-2 and TRBJ2-1): EAGVAQSPRYKIIEKRQSVAFWCNPISGHATLYWYQQILGQGPKLLIQFQNNGVVDDSQLPKDRFSAERLKGVDSTLKIQPAKLEDSAVYLCATRPGAGGYNEQFFGPGTRLTVL.

The count of this clone is one. V usage is TRBV27 and J usage is TRBJ2-7; 9 nucleotides align to TRBD2. CDR1 is MNHEY, CDR2 SMNVEV, per germline (reference sequence). The length of the CDR3 is 15 residues. Trimming at V came to 1 base and at J to 4 bases, leaving 5 bases not matched to a gene. CDR3 amino acids: CASSLLGGGAYEQYF. The CDR3 DNA reads as TGTGCCAGCAGTTTATTGGGCGGGGGGGCGTACGAGCAGTACTTC.

The chain links TRBV15 to TRBJ1-6; D is unclear. The V gene lost 1 base and the J gene lost 8 bases, with 12 bases spanning the gap. The CDR3 loop spans 15 amino acids. Germline CDR1 is LNHNV and CDR2 is YYDKDF (reference sequence). The CDR3, as DNA: TGTGCCACCAGCAGAGCCCCACAATATCATTCACCCCTCCACTTT. Encoded protein: CATSRAPQYHSPLHF.

This clone was observed a single time. V usage is TRBV27 and J usage is TRBJ2-7, with D possibly TRBD2 on 5 matching bases. The V end lost 5 bases, the J end lost 3 bases, and 11 bases lay between the germline ends. Germline V gene lookup returns CDR1 MNHEY and CDR2 SMNVEV (reference sequence). There are 13 residues in the CDR3. CDR3: CASSPGSFYEQYF. The CDR3 coding sequence is TGTGCCAGCAGTCCGGGATCCTTCTACGAGCAGTACTTC.

Remarks on this clone: At one end the junction does not follow the germline gene, possibly because of a read error. J is TRBJ2-5 and V is TRBV7-7, with 8 bases lining up with TRBD2. There are 16 residues in the CDR3. Germline assignment: CDR1 SSHAT and CDR2 FNYEAQ (reference sequence). CDR3: CASSSGALAGKETQYF. Here the CDR3 DNA reads TGTGCTAGCAGCTCTGGGGCCCTAGCGGGCAAAGAGACCCAGTACTTC.

The chain couples TRBV5-1 to TRBJ2-3; a possible D gene is TRBD2 (6 bases). V was pared by 0 bases and J by 4 bases, with 12 bases between. The CDR3 totals 15 residues. The V gene's germline CDR1 is SGHRS and CDR2 YFSETQ. CDR3 protein: CASSLAPSEADTQYF. CDR3 in DNA: TGCGCCAGCAGCTTGGCACCTAGCGAGGCAGATACGCAGTATTTT.

The rearrangement uses TRBV30 and TRBJ1-2; a weak D match, TRBD1 (6 bases). Looked up from germline, CDR1 is GTSNPN and CDR2 is SVGIG (reference sequence). The CDR3 loop spans 12 amino acids. The V end was cut by 3 bases, the J end by 8 bases, with 13 bases between. The CDR3 DNA sequence: TGTGCCTGGAGCTATGGGAGGGGGGGCTACACCTTC. Translating gives CAWSYGRGGYTF.

The chain combines TRBV4-3 with TRBJ2-2, with TRBD2 matching over 9 bases. J was trimmed by 6 bases and V by 0 bases; bases with no gene match: 8. CDR1 is LGHNA and CDR2 is YSLEER in the germline V gene. This CDR3 comprises 17 residues. The CDR3 DNA is TGCGCCAGCAGCCAAGATTTGGGGCGGGGGGGTTCCGGGGAGCTGTTTTTT. Translating it yields CASSQDLGRGGSGELFF.

The CDR3 DNA is TGTGCCAGCAGTTCCCCAGACAGTTTGAACACTGAAGCTTTCTTT. Its protein is CASSSPDSLNTEAFF. This chain connects TRBV6-6 to TRBJ1-1; TRBD1 might be the D (5 bases). CDR3 length: 15 amino acids. Trimming left V 4 bases short and J 0 bases short, with 12 bases between. Germline V gene data show CDR1 as MNHNY and CDR2 as SVGAGI (reference sequence).

The chain carries TRBV5-6 and TRBJ2-7, with 10 bases fitting TRBD1. The CDR3 runs 14 residues. Germline V CDR1 and CDR2: SGHDT, YYEEEE. V trimming: 6 bases; J trimming: 6 bases; junction bases outside the gene matches: 9. CDR3 residues: CASTSGTGVIEQYF. Here the CDR3 DNA reads TGTGCCAGCACCTCCGGGACAGGGGTTATCGAGCAGTACTTC.